The 19 T cell receptor beta chains in this list originate from one sample, sequenced in a study of shared clonotypes between healthy human individuals. Profiled with immunoSEQ multiplex PCR; TCRdb holds only in-frame clones, not every one. The repertoire holds approximately 1.5 million clones, approximately 98% seen once, with 0.4% to 0.45% in the top ten. The material sequenced was naive CD4+ T cells sorted from blood. Described subset: CD45RA+ positively selected. These receptors all come from a man under 40 in good health.

V is TRBV30 and J is TRBJ1-5; perhaps TRBD1 as D (6 bases). Germline V gives CDR1 GTSNPN, CDR2 SVGIG (reference sequence). The ends were cut back, 6 bases at V and 6 bases at J, with 18 bases in the middle. The CDR3 totals 14 residues. The CDR3 bases are TGTGCCTGCCGGGGAGAACAAGGGGGTCAGCCCCAGCATTTT. This translates into CACRGEQGGQPQHF.

V is TRBV30 and J is TRBJ1-5; D unclear. The V end was cut by 0 bases, the J end by 7 bases, with 10 bases between. There are 13 residues in the CDR3. Germline lookup yields CDR1 GTSNPN and CDR2 SVGIG (reference sequence). DNA for the CDR3: TGTGCCTGGAGTGTATCTGTGGGCCAGCCCCAGCATTTT. Translated: CAWSVSVGQPQHF.

V gene TRBV28 combines with J gene TRBJ1-2, with 7 bases aligning to TRBD1. V shed 1 base and J 1 base; nucleotides not matched to a gene: 3. The germline V gene has CDR1 MDHEN and CDR2 SYDVKM. The CDR3 contains 15 residues. The DNA for the CDR3 is TGTGCCAGCAGTTTATCGGACAGGTTTAACTATGGCTACACCTTC. It codes for CASSLSDRFNYGYTF.

CDR3 protein: CASGDRNYEQYF. The CDR3 nucleotides are TGTGCCAGCGGGGACAGGAACTACGAGCAGTACTTC. The chain combines TRBV18 with TRBJ2-7; 8 bases fit TRBD1. V was pared by 8 bases and J by 3 bases, with 3 bases of the junction left unmatched. Germline CDR1 reads KGHSH; CDR2 reads LQKENI. The CDR3 sequence is 12 residues long.

The chain uses TRBV5-6 and TRBJ2-3; D might be TRBD1 (5 bases). The length of the CDR3 is 14 residues. The germline V gene encodes CDR1 SGHDT and CDR2 YYEEEE. V was clipped by 0 bases and J by 3 bases, with 8 bases between them. CDR3 sequence reads: CASSLVQGTDTQYF. CDR3 in DNA: TGTGCCAGCAGCTTGGTCCAGGGAACAGATACGCAGTATTTT.

This clone is a singleton in its sample. The chain uses TRBV9 and TRBJ2-7, with 8 bases aligning to TRBD2. Losses at the gene ends were 1 base for V and 2 bases for J; bases not matched to a gene: 5. Germline-derived CDR1 and CDR2 are SGDLS and YYNGEE. The CDR3 has 15 amino acids. CDR3 protein: CASSVRAGLAYEQYF. The DNA of the CDR3 is TGTGCCAGCAGCGTAAGAGCGGGACTAGCCTACGAGCAGTACTTC. Full variable domain (missing parts from reference TRBV9 and TRBJ2-7): DSGVTQTPKHLITATGQRVTLRCSPRSGDLSVYWYQQSLDQGLQFLIQYYNGEERAKGNILERFSAQQFPDLHSELNLSSLELGDSALYFCASSVRAGLAYEQYFGPGTRLTVT.

This rearrangement joins TRBV2 to TRBJ1-5, with no clear D. Germline loops: CDR1 SNHLY, CDR2 FYNNEI. The CDR3 loop spans 14 amino acids. Trimming removed 2 bases from V and 1 base from J, with 6 bases in between. Here the CDR3 reads CASSETTSNQPQHF. CDR3 bases: TGTGCCAGCAGTGAAACCACAAGCAATCAGCCCCAGCATTTT.

The CDR3 spells CASSQDRAGGFYEQYF. The CDR3 region has the DNA TGCGCCAGCAGCCAAGATCGAGCAGGGGGGTTCTACGAGCAGTACTTC. V and J are TRBV4-3 and TRBJ2-7; D is possibly TRBD1 (7 bases). This CDR3 is built from 16 residues. Looked up from germline, CDR1 is LGHNA and CDR2 is YSLEER. V lost 0 bases and J lost 3, with 15 bases in between.

The chain couples TRBV10-2 to TRBJ1-1, with D possibly being TRBD1 (5 bases). V lost 4 bases and J lost 1, with 16 bases in between. The CDR3 extends over 16 amino acids. CDR1 WSHSY and CDR2 SAAADI come from the germline V gene. The CDR3 loop reads CASSGVQGLANTEAFF. CDR3 nucleotides: TGCGCCAGCAGTGGTGTTCAGGGTCTGGCGAACACTGAAGCTTTCTTT.

The J gene is TRBJ2-6, the V gene TRBV6-6; possibly TRBD1 for D (6 bases). With 1 base removed from V and 2 bases from J, the gap between germline ends came to 9 bases. Germline CDR1 and CDR2: MNHNY and SVGAGI (reference sequence). This CDR3 is built from 16 residues. CDR3 loop: CASSYFSGAGANVLTF. The DNA of the CDR3 is TGTGCCAGCAGTTACTTTTCAGGGGCTGGGGCCAACGTCCTGACTTTC.

The rearrangement links TRBV25-1 to TRBJ2-7, with unresolved D. The germline V gene encodes CDR1 MGHDK and CDR2 SYGVNS. The CDR3 spans 15 residues. V was trimmed by 4 bases and J by 0 bases, leaving 13 bases between them. The CDR3 DNA is TGTGCCAGCAGTGGTTCCGCCGTAGGCTCCTACGAGCAGTACTTC. Protein: CASSGSAVGSYEQYF.

This chain joins TRBV10-3 and TRBJ2-5; 8 bases agree with TRBD2. Germline CDR1 reads ENHRY; CDR2 reads SYGVKD. CDR3 length: 15 amino acids. With V trimmed by 9 bases and J by 7 bases, 16 bases remained unmatched. CDR3 DNA sequence: TGTGCCATTCAGCCTGAGCGGGAGCCCCGGGGGACCCAGTACTTC. Encoded protein: CAIQPEREPRGTQYF.

This chain uses TRBV7-2 with TRBJ2-7; 15 nucleotides match TRBD2. CDR3 size: 15 residues. The trim removed 5 bases at V and 8 bases at J, leaving 7 bases unmatched. Germline lookup yields CDR1 SGHTA and CDR2 FQGNSA. Written as DNA, the CDR3 is TGTGCCAGCAGCCCTTCCGGGACTAGCGGGAGGCAGCAGTACTTC. It yields the protein CASSPSGTSGRQQYF.

The chain combines TRBV4-3 with TRBJ2-7, with D perhaps given as TRBD1 or TRBD2 (5 bases each). Germline V gene data show CDR1 as LGHNA and CDR2 as YSLEER. Trimming took off 4 bases at V and 3 bases at J, with 13 bases between the two ends. This CDR3 comprises 14 residues. CDR3 in DNA: TGCGCCAGCAGCCGGACAAGGGGAGACTACGAGCAGTACTTC. This translates into CASSRTRGDYEQYF.

This sequence joins TRBV5-1 and TRBJ2-1; no clear D gene. Deletions cut 4 bases from V and 5 bases from J, with 10 bases between. Looked up from germline, CDR1 is SGHRS and CDR2 is YFSETQ. This CDR3 spans 13 amino acids. The CDR3: CASSPPWDNEQFF. CDR3 DNA: TGCGCCAGCAGCCCACCTTGGGACAATGAGCAGTTCTTC.

V and J are TRBV5-1 and TRBJ2-7; 7 bases map to TRBD1. With 5 bases clipped from V and 4 bases from J, the junction kept 12 bases outside the gene matches. The CDR3 is 15 amino acids. Per the germline V gene, CDR1 is SGHRS and CDR2 is YFSETQ. The DNA of the CDR3 is TGCGCCAGCAGGCGAGGGACAGTTCTTTCGTACGAGCAGTACTTC. Amino acids: CASRRGTVLSYEQYF.

This clone appeared a single time. The chain combines TRBV7-9 with TRBJ1-2; D call uncertain. Germline values: CDR1 SEHNR, CDR2 FQNEAQ (reference sequence). CDR3 length: 12 amino acids. With 5 bases removed from V and 6 bases from J, the gap between germline ends came to 10 bases. The CDR3 loop is CASSPESHGYTF. The CDR3 region has the DNA TGTGCCAGCAGCCCGGAAAGTCATGGCTACACCTTC.

V usage is TRBV11-3 and J usage is TRBJ2-7, with D hard to call. Looked up from germline, CDR1 is SGHNT and CDR2 is YENEEA. The CDR3 sequence is 9 residues long. Deletions cut 4 bases from V and 9 bases from J, with 4 bases between. The CDR3 region has the DNA TGTGCCAGCAGCTCTTGGCAGTACTTC. It yields the protein CASSSWQYF.

V is TRBV5-8 and J is TRBJ1-1; perhaps TRBD1 as D (5 bases). CDR1 SGHTS and CDR2 YDEGEE come from the germline V gene. The length of the CDR3 is 14 residues. V dropped 6 bases and J dropped 4 bases, with 16 bases sitting between them. Here the CDR3 DNA reads TGTGCCAGCACCCTGAGGCAGGGAACCACTGAAGCTTTCTTT. Protein: CASTLRQGTTEAFF.